These 5 T cell receptor beta chains were sequenced from one sample in a study of blood T cell repertoires in COVID-19. Sequencing used immunoSEQ multiplex PCR; TCRdb keeps in-frame clones, though not all of them. Of just under 60,000 clones in the sample, 84% were seen once. Input material: peripheral blood. The receptors shown here come from an older man with COVID-19, enrolled during active disease.

The J gene is TRBJ1-6, the V gene TRBV13, with TRBD1 matching over 9 bases. This CDR3 has 15 residues. V shed 3 bases and J 7 bases; nucleotides not matched to a gene: 4. The germline gives CDR1 PRHDT, CDR2 FYEKMQ (reference sequence). The CDR3 region has the DNA TGTGCCAGCAGCTTGACCGGGACAGGGAATTCACCCCTCCACTTT. It translates to CASSLTGTGNSPLHF.

V gene TRBV4-1 combines with J gene TRBJ1-2; the D gene is possibly TRBD1 (6 bases). Trimming removed 3 bases at V and 3 bases at J, with 14 bases between. CDR1 is MGHRA, CDR2 YSYEKL, per germline. This CDR3 has 15 amino acids. The DNA of the CDR3 is TGCGCCAGCAGCCAGACTCCGGGACAACACTATGGCTACACCTTC. Its protein is CASSQTPGQHYGYTF.

The V and J genes are TRBV7-2 and TRBJ2-2, with D possibly being TRBD2 (5 bases). V was shortened by 7 bases and J by 6 bases, with 21 bases between the two germline ends. The germline V gene has CDR1 SGHTA and CDR2 FQGNSA. The CDR3 is 16 amino acids. The CDR3 region is CASTPRASGRAGELFF. The CDR3 region has the DNA TGTGCCAGCACGCCCAGAGCAAGCGGAAGGGCCGGGGAGCTGTTTTTT.

The chain carries TRBV10-1 and TRBJ2-5; 7 bases line up with TRBD2. Looked up from germline, CDR1 is WNHNN and CDR2 is SYGVQD (reference sequence). CDR3 length: 13 amino acids. V was pared by 9 bases and J by 5 bases, with 9 bases of the junction left unmatched. CDR3 nucleotides: TGCGCCAGTCGGGATGGTAGCGGGGAGACCCAGTACTTC. Protein sequence: CASRDGSGETQYF.

The CDR3 reads CASSSRDRRNTIYF. In DNA form, the CDR3 reads TGTGCCAGCAGTTCCCGGGACAGGCGAAACACCATATATTTT. The genes are TRBV27 and TRBJ1-3, with 8 bases fitting TRBD1. Unmatched junction bases numbered 4, after V lost 4 bases and J lost 5 bases. The CDR3 is made up of 14 amino acids. Germline values: CDR1 MNHEY, CDR2 SMNVEV (reference sequence).